This T cell receptor (beta chain) was retrieved from a study of immune evolution from preneoplasia to lung adenocarcinoma. On this clone: Its target is not known.

Profiling relied on immunoSEQ multiplex PCR, and the TCRdb table lists in-frame clones only, not all of them. This table has thousands of clones, roughly 83% appearing once. Trimming at V came to 2 bases and at J to 7 bases, leaving 9 bases not matched to a gene. Germline CDR1 and CDR2: MDHEN and SYDVKM. The CDR3 consists of 16 residues. General study findings and limits: Normal lung had the highest top T cell clone frequencies. Later-stage lesions seemingly showed higher T cell density and diversity than normal lung.

Each case's diagnosis was confirmed by two pathologists on H&E. The source of this sequence is a person aged 65-85 years with lung adenocarcinoma. Sequencing used FFPE adjacent normal lung tissue. The chain uses TRBV28 and TRBJ2-7; TRBD2 matches 12 bases. The CDR3: CASSLPRTSGTQEQYF. As DNA, the CDR3 is TGTGCCAGCAGTTTACCTAGGACTAGCGGGACTCAAGAGCAGTACTTC.